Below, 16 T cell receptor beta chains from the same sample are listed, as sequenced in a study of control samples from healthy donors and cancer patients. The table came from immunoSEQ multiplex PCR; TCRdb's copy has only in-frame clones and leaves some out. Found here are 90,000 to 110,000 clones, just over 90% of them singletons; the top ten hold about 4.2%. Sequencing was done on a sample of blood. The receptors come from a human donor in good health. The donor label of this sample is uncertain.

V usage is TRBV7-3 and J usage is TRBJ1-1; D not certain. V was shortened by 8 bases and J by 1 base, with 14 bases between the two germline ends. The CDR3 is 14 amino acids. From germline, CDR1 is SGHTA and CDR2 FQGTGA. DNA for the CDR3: TGTGCCAGCTCCTCCGGACCGACGAACACTGAAGCTTTCTTT. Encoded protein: CASSSGPTNTEAFF.

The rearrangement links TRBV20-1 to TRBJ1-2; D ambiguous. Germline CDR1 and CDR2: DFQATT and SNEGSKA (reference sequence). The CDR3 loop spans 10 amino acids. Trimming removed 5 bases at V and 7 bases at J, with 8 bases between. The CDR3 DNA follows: TGCAGTGCTGGCTGGGTTGGCTACACCTTC. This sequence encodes CSAGWVGYTF.

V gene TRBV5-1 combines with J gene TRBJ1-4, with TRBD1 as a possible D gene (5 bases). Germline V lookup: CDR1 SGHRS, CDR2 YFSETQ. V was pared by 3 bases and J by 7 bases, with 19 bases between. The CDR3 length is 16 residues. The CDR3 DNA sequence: TGCGCCAGCAGCTCGGACCCCGGGACTGGGGGTGAAAAACTGTTTTTT. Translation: CASSSDPGTGGEKLFF.

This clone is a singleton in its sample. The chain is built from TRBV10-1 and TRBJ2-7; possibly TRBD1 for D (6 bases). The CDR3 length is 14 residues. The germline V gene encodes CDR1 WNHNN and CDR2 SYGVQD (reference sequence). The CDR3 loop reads CVPSGGSGAYEQYV. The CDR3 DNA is TGCGTCCCGAGTGGGGGTTCAGGGGCCTACGAGCAGTACGTC.

The CDR3 is CASSIAGGYYNEQFF. DNA for the CDR3: TGTGCCAGTAGTATAGCGGGCGGCTACTACAATGAGCAGTTCTTC. This chain links TRBV19 with TRBJ2-1; D is uncertain. The CDR3 runs 15 residues. V was trimmed by 1 base and J by 3 bases, leaving 10 bases between them. Germline loops: CDR1 LNHDA, CDR2 SQIVND (reference sequence).

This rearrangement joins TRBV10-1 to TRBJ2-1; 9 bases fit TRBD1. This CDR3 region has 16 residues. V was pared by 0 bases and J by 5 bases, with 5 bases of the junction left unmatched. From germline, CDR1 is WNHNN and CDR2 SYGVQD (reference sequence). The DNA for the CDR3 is TGCGCCAGCAGTGAGTCGAAGACAGGGGGTCACAATGAGCAGTTCTTC. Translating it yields CASSESKTGGHNEQFF.

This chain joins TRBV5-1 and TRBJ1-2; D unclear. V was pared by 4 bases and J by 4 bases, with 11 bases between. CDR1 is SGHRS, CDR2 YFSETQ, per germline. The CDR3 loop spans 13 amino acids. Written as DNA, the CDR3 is TGCGCCAGCAGCGCAGAGGGAACCTATGGCTACACCTTC. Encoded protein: CASSAEGTYGYTF.

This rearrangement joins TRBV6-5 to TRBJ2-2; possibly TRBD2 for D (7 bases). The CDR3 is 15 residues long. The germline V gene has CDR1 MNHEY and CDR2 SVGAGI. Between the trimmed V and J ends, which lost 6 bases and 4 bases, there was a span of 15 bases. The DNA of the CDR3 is TGTGCCAGCAGCCAAGGGGGGGCGGGCACCGGGGAGCTGTTTTTT. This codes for CASSQGGAGTGELFF.

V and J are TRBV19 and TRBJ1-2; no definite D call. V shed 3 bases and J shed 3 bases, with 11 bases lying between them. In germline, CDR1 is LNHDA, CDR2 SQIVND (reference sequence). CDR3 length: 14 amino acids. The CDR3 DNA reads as TGTGCCAGTAGTATGGGAGGGAACGACTATGGCTACACCTTC. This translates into CASSMGGNDYGYTF.

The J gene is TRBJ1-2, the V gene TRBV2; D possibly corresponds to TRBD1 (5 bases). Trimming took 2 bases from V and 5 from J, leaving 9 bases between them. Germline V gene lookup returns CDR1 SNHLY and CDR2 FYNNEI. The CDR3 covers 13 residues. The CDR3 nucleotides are TGTGCCAGCAGTGAAAAGGAGGGGTATGGCTACACCTTC. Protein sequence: CASSEKEGYGYTF.

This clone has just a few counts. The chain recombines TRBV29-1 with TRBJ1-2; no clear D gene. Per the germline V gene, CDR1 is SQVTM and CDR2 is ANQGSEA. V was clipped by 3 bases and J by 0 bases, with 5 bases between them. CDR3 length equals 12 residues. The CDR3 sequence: CSVEETNYGYTF. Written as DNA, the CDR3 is TGCAGCGTTGAGGAGACTAACTATGGCTACACCTTC.

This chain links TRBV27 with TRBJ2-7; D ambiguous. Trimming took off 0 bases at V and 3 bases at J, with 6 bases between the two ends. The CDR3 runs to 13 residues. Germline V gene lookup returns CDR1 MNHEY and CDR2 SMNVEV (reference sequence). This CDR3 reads CASSLSVFYEQYF. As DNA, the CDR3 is TGTGCCAGCAGTTTATCAGTGTTCTACGAGCAGTACTTC.

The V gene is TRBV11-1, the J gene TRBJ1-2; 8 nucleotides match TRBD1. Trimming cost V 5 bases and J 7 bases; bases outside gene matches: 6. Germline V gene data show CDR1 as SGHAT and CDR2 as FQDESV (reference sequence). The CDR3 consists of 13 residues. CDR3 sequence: CASSKGTGLGYTF. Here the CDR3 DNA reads TGTGCCAGCAGCAAGGGGACAGGCCTTGGCTACACCTTC.

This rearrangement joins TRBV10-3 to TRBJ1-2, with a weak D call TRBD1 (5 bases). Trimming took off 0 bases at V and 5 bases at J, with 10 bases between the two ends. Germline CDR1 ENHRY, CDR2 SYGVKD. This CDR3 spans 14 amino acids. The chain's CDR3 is CAISESVGEYGYTF. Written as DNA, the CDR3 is TGTGCCATCAGTGAGTCAGTAGGGGAATATGGCTACACCTTC.

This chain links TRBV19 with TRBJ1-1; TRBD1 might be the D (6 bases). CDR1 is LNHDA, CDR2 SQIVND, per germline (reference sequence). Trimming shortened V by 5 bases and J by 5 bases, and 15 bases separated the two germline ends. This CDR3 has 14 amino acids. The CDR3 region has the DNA TGTGCCAGTAGTCCACAGGGATTTAGTACTGAAGCTTTCTTT. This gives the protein CASSPQGFSTEAFF.

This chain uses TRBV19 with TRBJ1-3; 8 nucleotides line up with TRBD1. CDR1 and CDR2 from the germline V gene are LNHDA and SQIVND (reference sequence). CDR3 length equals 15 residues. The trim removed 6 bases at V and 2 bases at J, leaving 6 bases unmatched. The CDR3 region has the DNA TGTGCCAGTAGGCTCAGGGGGCTTACTGGAAACACCATATATTTT. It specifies CASRLRGLTGNTIYF.